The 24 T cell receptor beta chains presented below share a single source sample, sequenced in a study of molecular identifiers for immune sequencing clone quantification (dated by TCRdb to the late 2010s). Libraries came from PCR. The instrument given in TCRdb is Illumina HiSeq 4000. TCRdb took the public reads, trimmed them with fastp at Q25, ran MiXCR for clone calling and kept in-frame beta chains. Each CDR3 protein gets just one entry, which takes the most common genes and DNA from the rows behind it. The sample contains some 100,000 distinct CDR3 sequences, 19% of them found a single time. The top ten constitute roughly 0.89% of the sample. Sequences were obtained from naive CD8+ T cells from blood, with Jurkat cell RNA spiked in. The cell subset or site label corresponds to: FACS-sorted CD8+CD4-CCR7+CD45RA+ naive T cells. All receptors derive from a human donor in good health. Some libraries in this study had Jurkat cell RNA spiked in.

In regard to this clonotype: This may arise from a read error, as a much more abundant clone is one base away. Written as DNA, the CDR3 is TGTGCCAGCAGTTCGGGACCCCACGAGCGGTACTTC. This sequence encodes CASSSGPHERYF. This rearrangement joins TRBV27 to TRBJ2-7, with D perhaps being TRBD1 or TRBD2 (5 bases each). Germline CDR1 MNHEY, CDR2 SMNVEV (reference sequence). The CDR3 runs to 12 residues.

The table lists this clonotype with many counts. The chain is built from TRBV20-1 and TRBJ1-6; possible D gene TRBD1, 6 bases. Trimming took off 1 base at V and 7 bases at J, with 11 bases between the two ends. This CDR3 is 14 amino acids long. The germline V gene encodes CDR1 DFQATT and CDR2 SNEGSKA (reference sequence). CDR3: CSARGTVENSPLHF. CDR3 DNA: TGCAGTGCTAGAGGGACAGTCGAAAATTCACCCCTCCACTTT.

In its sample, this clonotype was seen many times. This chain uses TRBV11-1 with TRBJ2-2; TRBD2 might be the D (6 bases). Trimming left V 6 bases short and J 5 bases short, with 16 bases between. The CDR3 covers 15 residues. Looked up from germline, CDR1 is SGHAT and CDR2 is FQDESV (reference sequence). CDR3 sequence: CASREASEWTGELFF. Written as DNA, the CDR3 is TGTGCCAGCAGAGAGGCTAGCGAGTGGACCGGGGAGCTGTTTTTT.

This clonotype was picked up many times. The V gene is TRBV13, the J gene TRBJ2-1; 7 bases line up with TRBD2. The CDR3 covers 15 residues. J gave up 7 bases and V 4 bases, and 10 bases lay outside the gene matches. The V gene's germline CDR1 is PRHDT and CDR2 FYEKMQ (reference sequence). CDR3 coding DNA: TGTGCCAGCAGCTACCGAAGCGGGGTCCGTAATGAGCAGTTCTTC. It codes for CASSYRSGVRNEQFF.

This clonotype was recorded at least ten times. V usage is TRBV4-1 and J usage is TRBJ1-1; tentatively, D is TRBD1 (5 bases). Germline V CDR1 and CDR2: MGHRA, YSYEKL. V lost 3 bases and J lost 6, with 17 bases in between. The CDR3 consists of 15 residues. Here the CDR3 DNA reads TGCGCCAGCAGCCAGGGGGTCTCCATTAGCGCTGAAGCTTTCTTT. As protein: CASSQGVSISAEAFF.

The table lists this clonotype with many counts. The CDR3 region has the DNA TGTGCCAGCAGCCATAAGGGTCCGGGGACTAGCACAGATACGCAGTATTTT. As protein: CASSHKGPGTSTDTQYF. The V gene is TRBV3-1, the J gene TRBJ2-3; maybe TRBD2 (6 bases). This CDR3 has 17 amino acids. The V gene's germline CDR1 is LGHDT and CDR2 YNNKEL (reference sequence). The V and J ends lost 3 bases and 0 bases respectively, with 16 bases between them.

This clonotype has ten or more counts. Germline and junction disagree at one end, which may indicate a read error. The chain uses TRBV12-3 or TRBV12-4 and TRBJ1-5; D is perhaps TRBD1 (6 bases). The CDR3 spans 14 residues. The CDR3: CASSLAQGNQPQHF. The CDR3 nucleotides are TGTGCCAGCAGTTTAGCACAGGGCAACCAGCCCCAGCATTTT.

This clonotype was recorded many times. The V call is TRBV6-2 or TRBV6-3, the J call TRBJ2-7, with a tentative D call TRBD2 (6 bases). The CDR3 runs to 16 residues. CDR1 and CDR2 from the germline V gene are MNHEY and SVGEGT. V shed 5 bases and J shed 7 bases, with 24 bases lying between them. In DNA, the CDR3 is TGTGCCAGCAGTACCCAGGACGGAGGTAGCGGAGGGGAGCAGTACTTC. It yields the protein CASSTQDGGSGGEQYF.

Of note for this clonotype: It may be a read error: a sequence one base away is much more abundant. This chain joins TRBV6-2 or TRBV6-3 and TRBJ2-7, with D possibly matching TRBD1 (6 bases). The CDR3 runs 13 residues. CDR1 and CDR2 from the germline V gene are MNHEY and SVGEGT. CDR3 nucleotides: TGTGCCAGCAGCGGGACAATCCCCAGCGAGCTGTACTTC. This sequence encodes CASSGTIPSELYF.

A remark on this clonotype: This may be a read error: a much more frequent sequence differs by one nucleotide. In DNA form, the CDR3 reads TGTGCCAGTAGTATTGGGTGGGAAGAGCAGTACTTC. Amino acids: CASSIGWEEQYF. The chain combines TRBV19 with TRBJ2-7; D uncertain. The ends were cut back, 3 bases at V and 7 bases at J, with 10 bases in the middle. CDR1 and CDR2 (germline): LNHDA, SQIVND (reference sequence). This CDR3 region has 12 residues.

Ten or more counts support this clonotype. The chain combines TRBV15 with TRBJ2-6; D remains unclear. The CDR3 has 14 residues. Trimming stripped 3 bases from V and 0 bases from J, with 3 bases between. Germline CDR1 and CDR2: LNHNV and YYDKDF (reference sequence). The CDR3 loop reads CATSSHSGANVLTF. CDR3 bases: TGTGCCACCAGCAGCCACTCTGGGGCCAACGTCCTGACTTTC.

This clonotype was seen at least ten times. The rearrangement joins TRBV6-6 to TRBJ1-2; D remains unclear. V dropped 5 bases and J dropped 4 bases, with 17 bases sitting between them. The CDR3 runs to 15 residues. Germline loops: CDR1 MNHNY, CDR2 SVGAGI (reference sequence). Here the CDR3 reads CASSPPRGEGYGYTF. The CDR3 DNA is TGTGCCAGCAGTCCCCCCCGGGGTGAGGGCTATGGCTACACCTTC.

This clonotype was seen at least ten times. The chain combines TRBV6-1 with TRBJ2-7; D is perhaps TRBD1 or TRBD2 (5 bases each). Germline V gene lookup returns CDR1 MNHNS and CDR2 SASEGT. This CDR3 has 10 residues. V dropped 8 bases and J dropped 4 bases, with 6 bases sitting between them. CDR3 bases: TGTGCCAGCGGGGGTTACGAGCAGTACTTC. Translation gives CASGGYEQYF.

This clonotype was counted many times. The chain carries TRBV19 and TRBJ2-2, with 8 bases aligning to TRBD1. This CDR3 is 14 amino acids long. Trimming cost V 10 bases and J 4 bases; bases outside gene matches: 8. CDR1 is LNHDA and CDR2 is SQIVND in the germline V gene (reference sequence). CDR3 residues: CATSTGATTGELFF. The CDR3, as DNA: TGTGCCACCTCGACAGGGGCCACCACCGGGGAGCTGTTTTTT.

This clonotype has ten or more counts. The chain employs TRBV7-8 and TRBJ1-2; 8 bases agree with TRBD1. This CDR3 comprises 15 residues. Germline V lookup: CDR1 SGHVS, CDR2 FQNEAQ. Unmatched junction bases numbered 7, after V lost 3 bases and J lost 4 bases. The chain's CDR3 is CASSFNDGTGYGYTF. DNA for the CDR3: TGTGCCAGCAGCTTCAACGACGGGACAGGCTATGGCTACACCTTC. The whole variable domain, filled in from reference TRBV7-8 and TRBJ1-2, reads GAGVSQSPRYKVAKRGQDVALRCDPISGHVSLFWYQQALGQGPEFLTYFQNEAQLDKSGLPSDRFFAERPEGSVSTLKIQRTQQEDSAVYLCASSFNDGTGYGYTFGSGTRLTVV.

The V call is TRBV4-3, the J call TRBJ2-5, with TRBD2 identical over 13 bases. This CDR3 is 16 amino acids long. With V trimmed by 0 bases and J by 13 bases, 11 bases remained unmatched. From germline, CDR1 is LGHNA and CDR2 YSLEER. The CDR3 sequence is CASSQDHRTSGGPRYF. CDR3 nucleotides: TGCGCCAGCAGCCAAGATCACCGGACTAGCGGGGGACCGCGGTACTTC.

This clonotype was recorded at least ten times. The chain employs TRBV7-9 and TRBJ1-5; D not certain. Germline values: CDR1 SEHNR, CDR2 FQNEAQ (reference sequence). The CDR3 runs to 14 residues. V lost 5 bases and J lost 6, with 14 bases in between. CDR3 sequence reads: CASSQTGSGQPQHF. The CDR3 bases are TGTGCCAGCAGCCAGACGGGGTCGGGTCAGCCCCAGCATTTT. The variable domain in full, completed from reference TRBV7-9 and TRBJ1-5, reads DTGVSQNPRHKITKRGQNVTFRCDPISEHNRLYWYRQTLGQGPEFLTYFQNEAQLEKSRLLSDRFSAERPKGSFSTLEIQRTEQGDSAMYLCASSQTGSGQPQHFGDGTRLSIL.

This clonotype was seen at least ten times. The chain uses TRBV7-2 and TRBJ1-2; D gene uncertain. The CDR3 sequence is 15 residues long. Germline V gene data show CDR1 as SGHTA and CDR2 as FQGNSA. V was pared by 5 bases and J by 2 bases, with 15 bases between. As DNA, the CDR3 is TGTGCCAGCAGCCTTAGTCTGCTGGGGAACTATGGCTACACCTTC. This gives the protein CASSLSLLGNYGYTF.

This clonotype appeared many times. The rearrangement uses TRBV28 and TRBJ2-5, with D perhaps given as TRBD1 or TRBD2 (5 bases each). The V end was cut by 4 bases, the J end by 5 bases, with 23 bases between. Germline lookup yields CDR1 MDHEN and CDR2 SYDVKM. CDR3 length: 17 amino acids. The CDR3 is CASSSLERGLDIETQYF. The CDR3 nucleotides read TGTGCCAGCAGTTCCCTCGAACGGGGCCTAGATATTGAGACCCAGTACTTC.

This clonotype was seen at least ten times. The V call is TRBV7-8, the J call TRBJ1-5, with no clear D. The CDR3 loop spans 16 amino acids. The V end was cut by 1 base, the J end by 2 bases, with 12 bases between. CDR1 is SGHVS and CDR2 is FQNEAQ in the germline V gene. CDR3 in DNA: TGTGCCAGCAGCTTAGTGGGAGAGCTCGGCAATCAGCCCCAGCATTTT. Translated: CASSLVGELGNQPQHF.

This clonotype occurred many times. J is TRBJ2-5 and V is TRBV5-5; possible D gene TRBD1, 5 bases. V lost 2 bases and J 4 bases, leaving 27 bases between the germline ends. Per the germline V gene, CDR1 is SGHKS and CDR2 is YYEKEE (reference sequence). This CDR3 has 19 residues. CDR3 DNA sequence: TGTGCCAGCAGCTTAGACCCTCCCCCCATGGCCCGAAGGGGAGAGACCCAGTACTTC. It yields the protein CASSLDPPPMARRGETQYF.

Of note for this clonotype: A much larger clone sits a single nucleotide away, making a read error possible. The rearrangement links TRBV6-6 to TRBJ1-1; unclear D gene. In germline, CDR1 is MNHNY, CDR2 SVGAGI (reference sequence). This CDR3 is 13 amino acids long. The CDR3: CASGYSTQKEAFF. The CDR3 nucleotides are TGTGCCAGCGGTTACTCTACCCAGAAGGAAGCTTTCTTT.

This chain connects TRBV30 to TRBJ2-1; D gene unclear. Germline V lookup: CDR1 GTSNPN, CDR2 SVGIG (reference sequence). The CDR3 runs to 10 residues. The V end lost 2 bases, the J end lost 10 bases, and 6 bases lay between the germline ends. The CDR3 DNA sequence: TGTGCCTGGAGTCTCGGGGAGCAGTTCTTC. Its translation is CAWSLGEQFF. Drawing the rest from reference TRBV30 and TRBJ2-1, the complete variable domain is SQTIHQWPATLVQPVGSPLSLECTVEGTSNPNLYWYRQAAGRGLQLLFYSVGIGQISSEVPQNLSASRPQDRQFILSSKKLLLSDSGFYLCAWSLGEQFFGPGTRLTVL.

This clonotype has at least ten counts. Here the CDR3 DNA reads TGCGCCAGCAGCTTGGTTGCAGGGAACACTGAAGCTTTCTTT. It encodes CASSLVAGNTEAFF. The chain is built from TRBV5-1 and TRBJ1-1, with D unclear. Germline V gene data show CDR1 as SGHRS and CDR2 as YFSETQ. The CDR3 extends over 14 amino acids. Trimming removed 0 bases from V and 1 base from J, with 7 bases in between.